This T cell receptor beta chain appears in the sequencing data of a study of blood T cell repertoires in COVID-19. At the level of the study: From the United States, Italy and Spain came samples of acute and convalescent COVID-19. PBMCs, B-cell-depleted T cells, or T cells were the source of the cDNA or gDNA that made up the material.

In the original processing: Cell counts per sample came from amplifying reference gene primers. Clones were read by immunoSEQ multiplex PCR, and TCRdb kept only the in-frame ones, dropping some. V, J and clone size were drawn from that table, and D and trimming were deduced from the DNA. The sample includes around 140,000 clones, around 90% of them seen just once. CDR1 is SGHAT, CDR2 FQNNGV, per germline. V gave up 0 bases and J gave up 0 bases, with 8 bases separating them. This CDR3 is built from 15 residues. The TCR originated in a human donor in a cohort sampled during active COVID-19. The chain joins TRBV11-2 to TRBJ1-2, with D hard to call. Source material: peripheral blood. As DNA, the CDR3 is TGTGCCAGCAGCTTAGATTTGGCGGCTAACTATGGCTACACCTTC. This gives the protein CASSLDLAANYGYTF.